These 21 T cell receptor beta chains originate from one sample sequenced in a study of T cells in Graves' hyperthyroidism and ophthalmopathy. The investigators amplified TCR beta CDR3 regions from RNA transcripts. Researchers ran a first-round RT-PCR on the TCR CDR3 using the HTBI primer set. TCRdb reprocessed the multiplex PCR reads with MiXCR, giving one entry per CDR3 protein. The sample yields 470,000 or so distinct CDR3 sequences, less than 25% seen once. Source material: blood. These TCRs come from a man aged 18 to 30 with Graves' hyperthyroidism.

The chain employs TRBV4-1 and TRBJ2-6; no reliable D call. CDR3 length: 20 residues. Germline assignment: CDR1 MGHRA and CDR2 YSYEKL. Trimming stripped 4 bases from V and 2 bases from J, with 24 bases between. The DNA of the CDR3 is TGCGCCAGCAGCCGAAACCCCTTCTCCGACCCCTCGACTGGGGCCAACGTCCTGACTTTC. It translates to CASSRNPFSDPSTGANVLTF.

This clonotype came up many times. The genes are TRBV19 and TRBJ2-7; D possibly matches TRBD1 or TRBD2 (5 bases each). V was cut by 3 bases and J by 3 bases, with 12 bases left in between. Germline loops: CDR1 LNHDA, CDR2 SQIVND (reference sequence). CDR3 length: 14 amino acids. CDR3 loop: CASSIQGSGYEQYF. The CDR3 nucleotides are TGTGCCAGTAGTATCCAGGGAAGCGGCTACGAGCAGTACTTC.

This clonotype came up many times. V is TRBV28 and J is TRBJ1-5; D gene ambiguous. V was pared by 6 bases and J by 3 bases, with 15 bases between. The CDR3 has 15 residues. Per germline, CDR1 MDHEN and CDR2 SYDVKM. The CDR3 is CASRPPGSANQPQHF. The DNA of the CDR3 is TGTGCCAGCAGACCCCCCGGGTCAGCCAATCAGCCCCAGCATTTT.

This clonotype was seen repeatedly, ten times or more. The chain links TRBV18 to TRBJ1-1, with D hard to call. Trimming stripped 3 bases from V and 1 base from J, with 9 bases between. CDR3 length: 14 amino acids. From germline, CDR1 is KGHSH and CDR2 LQKENI. CDR3 loop: CASSPMHKNTEAFF. CDR3 DNA: TGTGCCAGCTCACCGATGCATAAGAACACTGAAGCTTTCTTT.

This clonotype occurred many times. The chain employs TRBV12-3 or TRBV12-4 and TRBJ1-5, with D maybe TRBD1 (6 bases). The CDR3 has 15 residues. Between the trimmed V and J ends, which lost 5 bases and 6 bases, there was a span of 17 bases. In DNA, the CDR3 is TGTGCCAGCAGTCAACTTACAGGGCACAGTCAGCCCCAGCATTTT. Its translation: CASSQLTGHSQPQHF.

Note on this clonotype: Its ends do not fully match the called genes, so a read error is possible. The chain recombines TRBV6-1 with TRBJ1-5; maybe TRBD1 (5 bases). Germline loops: CDR1 MNHNS, CDR2 SASEGT. CDR3 length: 12 residues. CDR3 region: CASAGGNQPQQF. As DNA, the CDR3 is TGTGCCAGCGCGGGGGGAAATCAGCCCCAGCAGTTT.

This clonotype was seen more than once but under ten times. The gene calls are TRBV2 and TRBJ2-5; TRBD2 agrees at 7 bases. V gave up 3 bases and J gave up 4 bases; unmatched junction bases: 11. CDR1 is SNHLY and CDR2 is FYNNEI in the germline V gene. This CDR3 is built from 16 residues. The DNA for the CDR3 is TGTGCCAGCAGTGAGGGGTTTGGGGGGGTTCTAGAGACCCAGTACTTC. Its translation is CASSEGFGGVLETQYF.

This clonotype was recorded many times. The gene calls are TRBV30 and TRBJ1-5, with unresolved D. V dropped 0 bases and J dropped 7 bases, with 10 bases sitting between them. Germline lookup yields CDR1 GTSNPN and CDR2 SVGIG (reference sequence). This CDR3 spans 13 amino acids. This CDR3 is CAWSVQGQQPQHF. The CDR3 nucleotides are TGTGCCTGGAGTGTACAAGGGCAGCAGCCCCAGCATTTT.

This clonotype was counted many times. V usage is TRBV15 and J usage is TRBJ1-1; no clear D. CDR1 and CDR2 (germline): LNHNV, YYDKDF (reference sequence). This CDR3 contains 15 residues. V was shortened by 0 bases and J by 4 bases, with 12 bases between the two germline ends. CDR3 nucleotides: TGTGCCACCAGCAGAGATCAGACCATCCTCACTGAAGCTTTCTTT. It specifies CATSRDQTILTEAFF.

This clonotype was observed a handful of times. V and J are TRBV19 and TRBJ2-2; D not resolved. CDR1 is LNHDA and CDR2 is SQIVND in the germline V gene (reference sequence). The CDR3 runs 14 residues. Trimming left V 5 bases short and J 4 bases short, with 11 bases between. CDR3 coding DNA: TGTGCCAGTAGTGGTCCTCCCATCACCGGGGAGCTGTTTTTT. This sequence encodes CASSGPPITGELFF.

The V gene is TRBV11-2, the J gene TRBJ1-6, with no clear D. Germline CDR1 SGHAT, CDR2 FQNNGV. Trimming cost V 1 base and J 2 bases, with 6 bases left between them. The CDR3 is 15 amino acids. The chain's CDR3 is CASSLGRAYNSPLHF. CDR3 DNA sequence: TGTGCCAGCAGCTTAGGCCGTGCCTATAATTCACCCCTCCACTTT.

In its sample, this clonotype was seen many times. The rearrangement links TRBV25-1 to TRBJ1-5; D might be TRBD1 (6 bases). This CDR3 has 15 amino acids. Trimming removed 0 bases from V and 7 bases from J, with 13 bases in between. The germline V gene has CDR1 MGHDK and CDR2 SYGVNS. CDR3 DNA: TGTGCCAGCAGTGAATATGGGGGGCTCGGCCAGCCCCAGCATTTT. Its translation: CASSEYGGLGQPQHF.

This clonotype was detected ten times or more. V usage is TRBV7-8 and J usage is TRBJ2-6, with TRBD2 matching over 7 bases. Germline CDR1 SGHVS, CDR2 FQNEAQ. CDR3 length: 16 residues. With V trimmed by 6 bases and J by 4 bases, 9 bases remained unmatched. CDR3 DNA sequence: TGTGCCAGCAGAGACCCCGGGGGGATAGGGGCCAACGTCCTGACTTTC. It encodes CASRDPGGIGANVLTF. Full variable domain (remainder filled in from reference TRBV7-8 and TRBJ2-6): GAGVSQSPRYKVAKRGQDVALRCDPISGHVSLFWYQQALGQGPEFLTYFQNEAQLDKSGLPSDRFFAERPEGSVSTLKIQRTQQEDSAVYLCASRDPGGIGANVLTFGAGSRLTVL.

This clonotype was picked up a small number of times. A much more abundant neighbour one base away suggests this may be a read error. This chain connects TRBV6-2 or TRBV6-3 to TRBJ2-2; possibly TRBD2 for D (6 bases). The CDR3 extends over 16 amino acids. Germline V gene data show CDR1 as MNHEY and CDR2 as SVGEGT. CDR3 DNA sequence: TGTGCCAGCAGTACCCCCGGGGGACCGGAGGACGGGGAGCTGTGTTTT. It translates to CASSTPGGPEDGELCF.

The V and J genes are TRBV28 and TRBJ1-2; no definite D call. CDR1 MDHEN and CDR2 SYDVKM come from the germline V gene. The CDR3 has 11 amino acids. The germline V and J ends were trimmed by 8 bases and 7 bases, with 11 bases remaining between them. This chain's CDR3 is CASGNLGGYTF. The CDR3 DNA reads TGTGCCAGCGGGAATCTCGGTGGCTACACCTTC.

This clonotype was recorded at least ten times. The gene calls are TRBV6-2 or TRBV6-3 and TRBJ2-7; D may be TRBD2 (5 bases). With 8 bases removed from V and 2 bases from J, the gap between germline ends came to 13 bases. This CDR3 comprises 13 residues. The V gene's germline CDR1 is MNHEY and CDR2 SVGEGT. This chain's CDR3 is CASGTAGAYEQYF. The CDR3 DNA reads as TGTGCCAGCGGCACTGCCGGGGCCTACGAGCAGTACTTC.

This clonotype was counted only a few times. The rearrangement uses TRBV29-1 and TRBJ2-5; D unclear. This CDR3 spans 12 amino acids. In germline, CDR1 is SQVTM, CDR2 ANQGSEA. Trimming took 2 bases from V and 5 from J, leaving 9 bases between them. In DNA, the CDR3 is TGCAGCGTTGAAAGGAGTGGCGAGACCCAGTACTTC. Protein sequence: CSVERSGETQYF.

The chain carries TRBV27 and TRBJ2-7; a weak D match, TRBD1 (6 bases). The length of the CDR3 is 16 residues. With 6 bases removed from V and 2 bases from J, the gap between germline ends came to 20 bases. Germline V gene sequence: CDR1 MNHEY, CDR2 SMNVEV (reference sequence). CDR3 in DNA: TGTGCCAGCAGGCTGATCTTGGACAGCAGCGCCTACGAGCAGTACTTC. Its protein is CASRLILDSSAYEQYF.

This clonotype occurred many times. J is TRBJ2-2 and V is TRBV5-1; D ambiguous. Between the trimmed V and J ends, which lost 0 bases and 3 bases, there was a span of 6 bases. Germline lookup yields CDR1 SGHRS and CDR2 YFSETQ. The CDR3 spans 14 residues. The CDR3 DNA is TGCGCCAGCAGCTTGGACAGCGACACCGGGGAGCTGTTTTTT. This sequence encodes CASSLDSDTGELFF.

The CDR3 bases are TGTGCCACCAGCAGAGATCGGGCGGGGGTAGAGACCCAGTACTTC. Protein: CATSRDRAGVETQYF. The chain recombines TRBV15 with TRBJ2-5, with TRBD2 identical over 7 bases. Germline V gene sequence: CDR1 LNHNV, CDR2 YYDKDF (reference sequence). The CDR3 contains 15 residues. J was trimmed by 4 bases and V by 0 bases; bases with no gene match: 5.

This clonotype was counted between two and nine times. This chain links TRBV6-2 or TRBV6-3 with TRBJ1-1; perhaps TRBD1 as D (5 bases). The CDR3 contains 13 residues. From germline, CDR1 is MNHEY and CDR2 SVGEGT. The V end was cut by 7 bases, the J end by 0 bases, with 9 bases between. The CDR3 sequence: CASTVTVNTEAFF. CDR3 bases: TGTGCCAGCACCGTGACAGTGAACACTGAAGCTTTCTTT.